The 19 T cell receptor beta chains below all came from one sample that was sequenced in a study of human T cells and chemical hapten exposure. The time point denotes: pre-sensitization, week 0. Treatment of the sample: therapeutic diphenylcyclopropenone sensitization with weekly scalp DPC. MiXCR was run by TCRdb on the RACE reads, yielding one entry per CDR3 protein. Of approximately 180,000 distinct CDR3 sequences detected, 30% appear once; the ten largest clones hold roughly 3%. The sample here was whole blood, taken in connection with sensitization to the hapten diphenylcyclopropenone (DPC). These TCRs come from a woman in her twenties or thirties with alopecia areata. Some clones in this sample may be carry-over from other donors' samples.

The chain uses TRBV20-1 and TRBJ2-5; D perhaps matches TRBD1 (6 bases). V gave up 5 bases and J gave up 4 bases, with 20 bases separating them. Germline V gene lookup returns CDR1 DFQATT and CDR2 SNEGSKA (reference sequence). This CDR3 comprises 15 residues. The CDR3 sequence: CSALPTGYRGETQYF. In DNA form, the CDR3 reads TGCAGTGCTCTTCCGACAGGATATAGGGGAGAGACCCAGTACTTC.

J is TRBJ2-7 and V is TRBV28, with D possibly being TRBD1 (6 bases). The CDR3 sequence is 14 residues long. Germline V CDR1 and CDR2: MDHEN, SYDVKM. The V gene lost 6 bases and the J gene lost 3 bases, with 15 bases spanning the gap. The DNA of the CDR3 is TGTGCCAGCAGCTTTGCAGGGGATCGCTACGAGCAGTACTTC. As protein: CASSFAGDRYEQYF.

The chain is built from TRBV9 and TRBJ2-7; 10 positions match TRBD2. Germline CDR1 reads SGDLS; CDR2 reads YYNGEE. There are 15 residues in the CDR3. V gave up 4 bases and J gave up 5 bases; unmatched junction bases: 9. CDR3 DNA: TGTGCCAGCAGCCCCCCTCTAGCGGGAGTGAACGAGCAGTACTTC. Its protein is CASSPPLAGVNEQYF.

The chain employs TRBV7-2 and TRBJ1-2; D is unresolved. Germline CDR1 is SGHTA and CDR2 is FQGNSA. The V end was cut by 5 bases, the J end by 8 bases, with 9 bases between. CDR3 size: 11 residues. This CDR3 is CASSPNLGYTF. The CDR3 nucleotides are TGTGCCAGCAGCCCCAACTTGGGCTACACCTTC.

The V gene is TRBV5-1, the J gene TRBJ2-1; TRBD2 matches at 7 bases. Germline CDR1 and CDR2: SGHRS and YFSETQ. The V gene end was trimmed by 0 bases and the J gene end by 0 bases; junction bases not matched to a gene: 3. The CDR3 length is 16 residues. The CDR3 region has the DNA TGCGCCAGCAGCTTGGAATCTAGCGGCTCCTACAATGAGCAGTTCTTC. Translating gives CASSLESSGSYNEQFF.

The genes are TRBV10-3 and TRBJ2-2; D might be TRBD2 (6 bases). Germline-derived CDR1 and CDR2 are ENHRY and SYGVKD. Trimming took 0 bases from V and 3 from J, leaving 11 bases between them. The CDR3 runs 16 residues. CDR3 loop: CAISESGGGYTGELFF. The CDR3 DNA reads TGTGCCATCAGTGAGTCGGGGGGAGGATACACCGGGGAGCTGTTTTTT.

This chain links TRBV5-1 with TRBJ2-5, with a possible D match to TRBD1 (5 bases). V was pared by 0 bases and J by 2 bases, with 8 bases between. CDR1 is SGHRS, CDR2 YFSETQ, per germline. The CDR3 runs to 14 residues. CDR3 region: CASSLAAGQETQYF. Written as DNA, the CDR3 is TGCGCCAGCAGCTTGGCGGCAGGGCAAGAGACCCAGTACTTC.

The J gene is TRBJ1-2, the V gene TRBV7-2; TRBD1 matches 9 bases. CDR1 and CDR2 from the germline V gene are SGHTA and FQGNSA. J lost 1 base, V lost 5 bases, and 5 bases had no gene match. The CDR3 is 15 amino acids. CDR3 loop: CASSLTGGLNYGYTF. CDR3 nucleotide sequence: TGTGCCAGCAGCCTGACAGGGGGGCTTAACTATGGCTACACCTTC.

A few counts support this clonotype. The chain links TRBV10-3 to TRBJ2-5; the match to TRBD2 covers 11 bases. CDR1 is ENHRY, CDR2 SYGVKD, per germline. V shed 6 bases, J shed 2 bases, and the junction held 14 bases outside the gene matches. The CDR3 sequence is 18 residues long. The CDR3 DNA reads TGTGCCATCAGCCAGGGGTCCACTAGCGGGGGACCTCAAGAGACCCAGTACTTC. Amino acids: CAISQGSTSGGPQETQYF.

This clonotype has a handful of counts. V and J are TRBV29-1 and TRBJ1-4; D perhaps matches TRBD1 (6 bases). There are 14 residues in the CDR3. The V and J ends lost 6 bases and 0 bases respectively, with 11 bases between them. Germline CDR1 is SQVTM and CDR2 is ANQGSEA. The CDR3 sequence: CSVRAGATNEKLFF. The CDR3, as DNA: TGCAGCGTGAGAGCAGGGGCAACTAATGAAAAACTGTTTTTT. Filled out from reference TRBV29-1 and TRBJ1-4, the complete variable domain reads SAVISQKPSRDICQRGTSLTIQCQVDSQVTMMFWYRQQPGQSLTLIATANQGSEATYESGFVIDKFPISRPNLTFSTLTVSNMSPEDSSIYLCSVRAGATNEKLFFGSGTQLSVL.

The sample holds a few counts of this clonotype. The rearrangement uses TRBV7-2 and TRBJ2-7, with 8 bases identical to TRBD1. Germline V lookup: CDR1 SGHTA, CDR2 FQGNSA. The CDR3 is 15 amino acids. Germline trimming cut 3 bases from V and 1 base from J; bases unmatched to any gene: 5. CDR3 amino acids: CASSFQGAGSYEQYF. For the CDR3, the DNA is TGTGCCAGCAGCTTTCAGGGGGCGGGTTCCTACGAGCAGTACTTC.

This clonotype appeared a few times. V and J are TRBV18 and TRBJ2-4; 8 nucleotides match TRBD1. The V gene end was trimmed by 3 bases and the J gene end by 3 bases; junction bases not matched to a gene: 4. The CDR3 sequence is 15 residues long. In germline, CDR1 is KGHSH, CDR2 LQKENI. CDR3 sequence reads: CASSPQGAFKNIQYF. The CDR3 DNA reads TGTGCCAGCTCACCTCAGGGGGCGTTCAAAAACATTCAGTACTTC.

This chain links TRBV5-1 with TRBJ1-3; D is perhaps TRBD1 (5 bases). The CDR3 loop spans 16 amino acids. Trimming left V 0 bases short and J 0 bases short, with 10 bases between. The V gene's germline CDR1 is SGHRS and CDR2 YFSETQ. The DNA of the CDR3 is TGCGCCAGCAGCTTGGGGGGCAAGTCCTCTGGAAACACCATATATTTT. Protein sequence: CASSLGGKSSGNTIYF.

V and J are TRBV20-1 and TRBJ2-7; a possible D gene is TRBD1 (5 bases). CDR1 is DFQATT, CDR2 SNEGSKA, per germline (reference sequence). This CDR3 has 11 amino acids. Trimming pared 5 bases from V and 2 bases from J, leaving 7 bases between. This chain's CDR3 is CSALRAYEQYF. The CDR3 DNA reads TGCAGTGCTCTCAGGGCCTACGAGCAGTACTTC.

The genes are TRBV21-1 and TRBJ2-2; the D call in the table, TRBD1, was not verified against the DNA. TRBV21-1 is noted as a pseudogene. The CDR3 has 15 amino acids. For the CDR3, the DNA is TGTGCGGCAAATCCCCCTACAGAGAACACCGGGGAGCTGTTTTTT. Translation gives CAANPPTENTGELFF.

The gene calls are TRBV24-1 and TRBJ2-5; 7 nucleotides line up with TRBD1. J lost 1 base, V lost 7 bases, and 8 bases had no gene match. Germline V gives CDR1 KGHDR, CDR2 SFDVKD. The CDR3 covers 15 residues. The CDR3 DNA follows: TGTGCCACCAGCTTAGGGGGCGGAAGCCAAGAGACCCAGTACTTC. Its translation is CATSLGGGSQETQYF.

In this sample, this clonotype turned up a few times. The chain recombines TRBV28 with TRBJ1-1, with D hard to call. The CDR3 extends over 15 amino acids. The V and J ends lost 3 bases and 0 bases respectively, with 11 bases between them. Germline V lookup: CDR1 MDHEN, CDR2 SYDVKM. CDR3 DNA sequence: TGTGCCAGCAGTTTGCCTACAGAGTTGAACACTGAAGCTTTCTTT. Protein sequence: CASSLPTELNTEAFF. Together with reference TRBV28 and TRBJ1-1, the CDR3 gives the full variable domain: DVKVTQSSRYLVKRTGEKVFLECVQDMDHENMFWYRQDPGLGLRLIYFSYDVKMKEKGDIPEGYSVSREKKERFSLILESASTNQTSMYLCASSLPTELNTEAFFGQGTRLTVV.

The chain employs TRBV7-2 and TRBJ1-4, with 8 bases matching TRBD1. The V gene's germline CDR1 is SGHTA and CDR2 FQGNSA. With V trimmed by 4 bases and J by 12 bases, 7 bases remained unmatched. The CDR3 is made up of 13 amino acids. Here the CDR3 reads CASSSGQGGELFF. The CDR3 DNA reads as TGTGCCAGCAGCTCCGGACAGGGAGGGGAACTGTTTTTT.

V usage is TRBV12-3 or TRBV12-4 and J usage is TRBJ2-2, with a weak D call TRBD1 (5 bases). V was pared by 6 bases and J by 6 bases, with 11 bases between. This CDR3 spans 13 amino acids. CDR3 loop: CASRPQGPGELFF. The CDR3 region has the DNA TGTGCCAGCAGACCCCAGGGTCCCGGGGAGCTGTTTTTT.